This is a list of T cell receptor beta chains from one sample in a study of blood T cell repertoires in COVID-19. Sequencing was performed with immunoSEQ multiplex PCR; in TCRdb, only in-frame clones are kept and a portion is missing. The data hold about 270,000 clones, with roughly 79% observed a single time. Sequencing input: peripheral blood. The origin of the receptors is a woman aged 55-69 years with active or convalescent COVID-19. Both conserved end residues are trimmed from each CDR3.

j_call,v_call,cdr3_aa
TRBJ1-2,TRBV5-5,ASSSARGPRGGGYT
TRBJ1-1,TRBV6-1,ASSDSTAAPTAYTEAF
TRBJ2-5,TRBV5-1,ASSAGERETQY
TRBJ2-1,TRBV5-1,ASGNLGGAYNEQF
TRBJ2-3,TRBV6-2/TRBV6-3,ASSYSKLYDTQY
TRBJ1-2,TRBV27,ASSPNLRQTSNYGYT
TRBJ2-3,TRBV9,ASTRSYRGITDTQY
TRBJ2-1,TRBV4-3,ASSQDGPSGTYNEQF
TRBJ1-1,TRBV19,ASSEQGNTEAF
TRBJ1-2,TRBV12-3/TRBV12-4,ASSWGQSYGYT
TRBJ1-6,TRBV5-1,ASRGRENSPLH
TRBJ2-7,TRBV15,APFTGGTYEQY
TRBJ2-5,TRBV6-5,ASWRGAQETQY
TRBJ2-2,TRBV2,ASRGQGLYTGELF
TRBJ2-2,TRBV3-1/TRBV3-2,ASRQSTSGTNTGELF
TRBJ1-4,TRBV3-1/TRBV3-2,ASSQDYGGVGEKLF
TRBJ1-2,TRBV4-3,ASSQASGGQDPYGYT
TRBJ2-7,TRBV28,ASSGLQGVMDEQY
TRBJ1-3,TRBV3-1/TRBV3-2,ASSRIKRTDSGNTIY
TRBJ2-3,TRBV9,ASSPGAGGTDTQY
TRBJ1-5,TRBV19,ASSIYEGEYGQPQH
TRBJ2-7,TRBV19,ASSIGGALPSYEQY
TRBJ2-1,TRBV7-8,ASSSRQGRPNEQF
TRBJ2-1,TRBV7-2,ASSLGGGGVGEQF
TRBJ1-6,TRBV27,ASSRQAYNSPLH
TRBJ2-5,TRBV19,ASSKTQGALQETQY
TRBJ1-2,TRBV9,ASSGQGAIDYT
TRBJ2-5,TRBV7-8,ASSKRSTGHQETQY
TRBJ1-6,TRBV5-6,ASSLVGQGLNFSPLH
TRBJ2-7,TRBV2,ASSEAPSGGWEQY
TRBJ1-4,TRBV2,ASGGGRFATNEKLF
TRBJ2-2,TRBV5-1,ASSLGASYTGELF
TRBJ2-3,TRBV7-9,ASSLPSGGGDTQY
TRBJ2-3,TRBV27,ASSLSGAASYTQY
TRBJ1-2,TRBV15,ATSRAPPGAYGYT
TRBJ2-1,TRBV6-2/TRBV6-3,ASSYGGGAYNEQF
TRBJ2-1,TRBV5-5,ASSLAGGALGSYNEQF
TRBJ1-1,TRBV19,ASSTTPGGTEAF
TRBJ2-1,TRBV14,ASSLQSYNEQF
TRBJ1-1,TRBV3-1/TRBV3-2,ASSQRDTNTEAF
TRBJ2-1,TRBV2,ASSTGEQF